What follows describes a single T cell receptor beta chain. This clone has more than one count but fewer than ten. The target of this receptor is not known. No base quality information exists; no much larger clone differs at one position. The sample is drawn from a study of cytomegalovirus exposure and HLA in healthy donors (dated by TCRdb to 2017 to 2019). For the study in its entirety: An earlier analysis of several hundred of the donors reported 250 to 300 Gb of sequence data and 95 million to 120 million unique TCR beta sequences obtained from roughly 170 million T cells. Rather than drawing on any new phenotypic data, the later analysis identified candidate immune exposures from TCR beta sequences and the way those sequences occurred across donors. Donor age, sex, ethnicity and CMV serostatus were collected together with the repertoire data. The number of donors typed differed by locus, with roughly 620-640 for A, B, C, DRB1 and DQB1, about 500 for DQA1, 606 for DPA1, and around 450 for DPB1. In an earlier analysis of roughly 540 of the donors, high-throughput TCR beta sequencing was used to judge whether each TCR beta V gene segment behaved as functional or pseudogenic. To study patterns of TCR occurrence, a later analysis re-analyzed previously published TCR beta repertoires from just over 650 donors and added high-resolution HLA genotyping. The aim of the study was to test whether cataloging public T cell receptors could identify signatures of past pathogen exposure. On average, 235,054 unique TCR beta nucleotide sequences were sequenced per donor among a few hundred genotyped donors of the cohort, with about 17% of those sequences being non-productive. All discovery cohort repertoires had been generated using a single sequencing platform. Among the 398 genotyped donors, around 81% belonged to the genetic ancestry cluster associated with self-reported Caucasian donors. Besides the first cohort of hundreds of subjects, a separate validation cohort made up of 120 or so different subjects was used. An early release that covered fewer than 800 HLA-typed donors contained about 290 gigabases of sequencing data and 85 million to 100 million unique TCR sequences. HLA typing covered class I and class II loci at four-digit resolution. A handful of DR-DQ haplotypes were handled as single units for association and clustering because linkage in the cohort was strong. A later genetic analysis took genome-wide SNP genotypes for about 55% of the roughly 700 donors and used that subset as a discovery cohort. To predict cytomegalovirus infection status, the study brought together high-throughput TCR immunosequencing, statistical association of individual TCRs with disease status, and machine learning. The T cell repertoires of 666 subjects were profiled by immunosequencing and related to cytomegalovirus serostatus.

V gives up 5 bases and J gives up 10 bases, and the segment between their germline ends measures 9 bases. The CDR3 has 11 amino acids, counting the end cysteine and phenylalanine. The CDR3 DNA has 33 bases and is translated from base 1. Via the germline V gene, CDR1 is MNHEY and CDR2 SVGAGI. The library was generated by the immunoSEQ multiplex PCR assay. A mixture of 60 forward primers for TCR Vbeta segments and 13 reverse primers for TCR Jbeta segments was used in the multiplex PCR. The CDR3 region of rearranged TCR beta genes was amplified from genomic DNA by a multiplex PCR assay. On the Illumina HiSeq System, the amplified TCR beta libraries were sequenced as 87-base-pair reads. Processing in the source paper ran as follows. A later analysis tallied approximately 87 million unique TCR beta chains across the approximately 670 repertoires, and around 12 million of those chains were shared by two or more donors. Raw reads were error-corrected and collapsed into unique sequences by a nearest-neighbor algorithm in which closely related sequences were merged to remove PCR and sequencing errors. Alignment of CDR3 sequences to IMGT reference sequences was used to assign V, D and J gene segments. For a sequence to be retained, at least a six-nucleotide match to both a V gene segment and a J gene segment was required. A rearrangement counted as productive if the CDR3 had no stop codons and remained in frame with V and J, and every other rearrangement counted as non-productive. CDR3 was defined by IMGT convention, running from the second conserved V-encoded cysteine to the conserved J-encoded phenylalanine. The earlier analysis of about 530 of the donors excluded any sequence lacking an unambiguous match to a single V gene segment. An earlier analysis of a few hundred of the donors called V segments functional above 56.7% productive rearrangements and segregating when the between-donor standard deviation exceeded 5%. To diagnose cytomegalovirus status from the catalog of TCR beta chain sequences, a statistical classification framework was built. V and J gene assignment, in a later analysis, came from comparing TCR nucleotide sequences with IMGT/GENE-DB human TR gene sequences. The TCRdist pipeline was used in a later analysis to assign CDR3 sequences and most-parsimonious VDJ recombination scenarios. A later analysis defined each TCR beta chain by its CDR3 amino acid sequence plus V-gene family, and excluded reads lacking a unique V-gene family. A later analysis removed several hundred highly shared, low-generation-probability nucleotide sequences to deal with suspected cross-contamination and a sequencing artifact. In a later analysis, a clonal expansion index was calculated for each public chain from normalized within-repertoire ranks of inferred template counts. Generation probabilities in a later analysis came from a VDJ recombination model fitted to out-of-frame rearrangements, and those results were checked against IGoR. In a later analysis, TCR-TCR, TCR-HLA and TCR-CMV co-occurrence was scored with hypergeometric tests, and a repertoire-size bias correction was applied to TCR pairs. In a later analysis, false discovery rates were estimated by permuting HLA or CMV assignments 20 times. In a later analysis, co-occurring TCRs were grouped using DBSCAN, with TCRdist sequence similarity added in when clustering inside HLA-allele-positive subsets. Repertoires with fewer than 30,000 or more than 120,000 public chains were left out of co-occurrence clustering, as were a handful of repertoires with anomalous nucleotide sharing. TCRdb took over this immuneACCESS table, retaining in-frame rearrangements with V and J assigned. Such tables are incomplete; in checked studies, under half of the missing clones stem from an unresolved V gene, and the remainder is unexplained. V and J calls plus clone size are reproduced from that table; the DNA served to infer D and trimming. This sample holds roughly 130,000 clones; around 82% were observed only once. The ten largest make up under 2% of the sample.

The cohort consisted of 650 to 700 healthy bone marrow donors. Cohort members were all nominally healthy when sampled, although unrecorded immune exposures were likely present. The donor was CMV seronegative and was included in the group of around 320 seronegative cohort members. A peripheral blood sample was provided by each donor, and peripheral blood mononuclear cells were used for TCR beta sequencing. The Qiagen DNeasy Blood Extraction Kit was used to extract genomic DNA from the blood cell samples. Summary of the overall study and its limitations: According to a later genetic analysis, donors in an Asian-associated ancestry cluster had fewer N-insertions in productive TCRs than the approximately 670-donor mean. In the study, about 150 TCR beta chains were listed as associated with cytomegalovirus. At a false discovery rate of 0.05, a later analysis linked 15,000 to 20,000 TCR beta sequences to specific HLA alleles. A later analysis found that TCR association rates varied across HLA loci, with DRB1 alleles showing the most associated TCRs and HLA-C alleles the fewest. When HLA alleles, especially DR and DQ, strongly co-occurred, TCR associations were difficult to assign to individual alleles. In a later analysis, several top co-occurrence clusters were reported to appear linked to parvovirus B19, influenza, CMV and Epstein-Barr virus. The classifier was reported to diagnose cytomegalovirus status with high specificity and sensitivity in both the original and validation cohorts. Most TCR sequences were seen in very few donors, while some public TCRs were found in many individuals. The presence/absence analyses assumed that sequencing depth was roughly uniform across donors, and that assumption may not be true. HLA typing was unavailable for some donors at each locus, so association tests used only the typed subset. An association between a missense DCLRE1C variant and V-gene and J-gene trimming of TCR beta chains was found in a later genetic analysis and replicated in an independent cohort. CMV serostatus was the only immune exposure information available for the cohort. In a later analysis, most CMV-associated TCR beta chains were found to appear HLA-restricted, with HLA associations seemingly driven largely by CMV exposure. In a later analysis, HLA-associated TCR beta chains showed more clonal expansion and lower generation probabilities than non-associated chains that were equally common. A few of the identified cytomegalovirus-associated TCR beta chains were confirmed in vitro to be specific for cytomegalovirus antigens. A further reported finding was that TCR beta sequences accurately predicted the HLA-A and HLA-B alleles for most subjects in the first cohort. Only TCR beta chains were sequenced in this cohort, and the absence of alpha or paired-chain data limited detectable features. Some IMGT-functional V segments, including TRBV6-2 and TRBV6-3, could not be told apart with the 87-base-pair reads, so those segments were excluded. Linkage disequilibrium might explain the correlated functional status among segregating V segments, but an unknown experimental factor could not be ruled out. In an earlier analysis of under 600 of the donors, most TCR beta V segments were observed in productive rearrangements about 87% or about 30% of the time, broadly matching IMGT annotations. According to the authors, the approach could potentially be generalized to other disease states and immunological phenotypes. The earlier analysis of 450 to 700 of the donors excluded approximately 15 rarely observed V segments, including chromosome 9 orphons, because counts were too low. A group of highly shared sequence variants was considered likely to be a technical artifact of the sequencing pipeline.

The receptor's source is a boy aged 10-17 years in good health and CMV-seronegative. The sequencing input was PBMCs. This receptor chain uses TRBV6-5 and TRBJ2-1, with a weak D call of TRBD2 (5 bases match). The CDR3 has the sequence CASSPGREQFF. The DNA sequence is given as TGTGCCAGCAGTCCTGGGAGAGAGCAGTTCTTC.